This T cell receptor beta chain was found in a study of shared T cell receptors in the human thymus. Data came from immunoSEQ multiplex PCR; TCRdb stores just in-frame clones and leaves some out. This sample has just under 550,000 clones, with roughly 74% found just once. Germline CDR1 reads SGHTS; CDR2 reads YDEGEE. With 4 bases clipped from V and 0 bases from J, the junction kept 13 bases outside the gene matches. The length of the CDR3 is 17 residues. These same records also appear under a second study, on human thymus T cells.

The chain combines TRBV5-8 with TRBJ2-7, with 7 bases fitting TRBD2. Material: thymocytes. The origin of this receptor is a boy less than two years old with a congenital heart defect. In nucleotides, the CDR3 is TGTGCCAGCAGCCTGTTTAAGACGGGAGGCAACTCCTACGAGCAGTACTTC. As protein: CASSLFKTGGNSYEQYF.